This is a list of T cell receptor beta chains from one sample in a study of T cells in Graves' hyperthyroidism and ophthalmopathy. TCRdb ran MiXCR on the multiplex PCR reads and lists one entry per CDR3 protein. The table records approximately 690,000 distinct CDR3 sequences, less than 25% of them present only once. Sequencing used blood. Receptors originate from a man aged 25 to 45 with Graves' ophthalmopathy. Each CDR3 is given without its conserved first and last residue. The D gene is left open where the match is weak.

CDR3aa,d_gene,v_gene,j_gene
ASSLESGGTYNEQF,TRBD2,TRBV5-1,TRBJ2-1
ASSRAGTSEYNEQF,TRBD2,TRBV27,TRBJ2-1
ASTVGISNEKLF,.,TRBV2,TRBJ1-4
ASSSHTSGNTIY,.,TRBV3-1,TRBJ1-3
ASSPHGLAGVGGTGELF,TRBD2,TRBV11-2,TRBJ2-2
SARQRGRTEAF,TRBD1,TRBV20-1,TRBJ1-1
AWIAGTAKSNYGYT,.,TRBV30,TRBJ1-2
ASSLRAGQGVEKLF,TRBD1,TRBV7-9,TRBJ1-4
ATSIGGLKINEQF,.,TRBV15,TRBJ2-1
ASSFKNRLVPLGQQY,.,TRBV7-2,TRBJ2-7
ASSPRGAGEQY,TRBD2,TRBV2,TRBJ2-7
ASSQGDRGANEQF,TRBD1,TRBV4-2,TRBJ2-1
AWSAWGKPYEQY,.,TRBV30,TRBJ2-7
ASSESGGGELF,.,TRBV6-1,TRBJ2-2
SVLQGTGELF,.,TRBV29-1,TRBJ2-2
SARLAGKNIQY,TRBD2,TRBV20-1,TRBJ2-4
ASSFRVATAGELF,.,TRBV7-2,TRBJ2-2
ASSPDRGRELF,TRBD1,TRBV6-2/TRBV6-3,TRBJ2-2
ASSQGDQGAEAF,TRBD1,TRBV4-1,TRBJ1-1
AWSVGQGYQPQH,TRBD1,TRBV30,TRBJ1-5
ASSEQFSYEQY,.,TRBV6-1,TRBJ2-7